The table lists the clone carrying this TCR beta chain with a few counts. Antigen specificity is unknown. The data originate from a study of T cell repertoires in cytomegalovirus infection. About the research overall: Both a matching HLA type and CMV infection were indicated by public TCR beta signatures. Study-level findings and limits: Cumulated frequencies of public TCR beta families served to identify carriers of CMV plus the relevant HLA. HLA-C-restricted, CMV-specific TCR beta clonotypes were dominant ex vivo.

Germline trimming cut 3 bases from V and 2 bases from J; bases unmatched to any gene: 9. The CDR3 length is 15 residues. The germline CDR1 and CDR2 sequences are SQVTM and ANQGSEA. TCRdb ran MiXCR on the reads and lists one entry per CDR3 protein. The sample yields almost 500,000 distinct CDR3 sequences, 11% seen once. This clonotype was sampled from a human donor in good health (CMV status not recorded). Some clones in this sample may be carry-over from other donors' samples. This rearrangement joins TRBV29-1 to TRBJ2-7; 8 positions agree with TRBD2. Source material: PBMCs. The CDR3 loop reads CSVEFPGLGPYEQYF. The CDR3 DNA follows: TGCAGCGTTGAGTTTCCGGGACTAGGGCCCTACGAGCAGTACTTC.